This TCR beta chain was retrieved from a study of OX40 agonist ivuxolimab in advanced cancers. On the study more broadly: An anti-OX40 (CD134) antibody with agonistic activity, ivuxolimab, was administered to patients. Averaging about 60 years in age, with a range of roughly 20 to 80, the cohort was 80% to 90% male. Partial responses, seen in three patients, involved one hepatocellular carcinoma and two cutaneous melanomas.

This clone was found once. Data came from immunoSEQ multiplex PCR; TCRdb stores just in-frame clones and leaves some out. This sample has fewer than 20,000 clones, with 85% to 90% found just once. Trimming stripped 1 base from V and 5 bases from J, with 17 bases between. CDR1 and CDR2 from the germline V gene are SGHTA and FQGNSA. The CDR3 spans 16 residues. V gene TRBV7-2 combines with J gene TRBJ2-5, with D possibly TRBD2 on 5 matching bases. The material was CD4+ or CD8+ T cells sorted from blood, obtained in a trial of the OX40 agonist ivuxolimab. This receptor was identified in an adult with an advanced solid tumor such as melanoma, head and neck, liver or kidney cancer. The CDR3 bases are TGTGCCAGCAGCTTAGGGGTAGGGCTAGCCAGGGAGACCCAGTACTTC. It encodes CASSLGVGLARETQYF. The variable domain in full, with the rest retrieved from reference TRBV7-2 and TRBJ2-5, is GAGVSQSPSNKVTEKGKDVELRCDPISGHTALYWYRQSLGQGLEFLIYFQGNSAPDKSGLPSDRFSAERTGGSVSTLTIQRTQQEDSAVYLCASSLGVGLARETQYFGPGTRLLVL.